What follows are 6 T cell receptor beta chains derived from one specimen sequenced in a study of T cell repertoires in cytomegalovirus infection. TCRdb processed the reads anew with MiXCR; each CDR3 protein has one entry. The sample includes some 940,000 distinct CDR3 sequences, roughly a third of them seen just once. The antigens for these receptors are not known. Sequencing used cultured CD8+ T cells from PBMCs, obtained from culture after CMV antigen stimulation. The source of these receptors is a human donor in good health (CMV status not recorded). Some clones in this sample may be carry-over from other donors' samples.

This chain uses TRBV7-8 with TRBJ1-3; 7 bases align to TRBD1. The CDR3 is made up of 16 amino acids. J lost 0 bases, V lost 7 bases, and 9 bases had no gene match. Germline CDR1 reads SGHVS; CDR2 reads FQNEAQ. CDR3 nucleotide sequence: TGTGCCAGCATTTCGTCAGGGGGGGTCTCTGGAAACACCATATATTTT. The encoded protein is CASISSGGVSGNTIYF. The whole variable domain, remainder taken from reference TRBV7-8 and TRBJ1-3, is GAGVSQSPRYKVAKRGQDVALRCDPISGHVSLFWYQQALGQGPEFLTYFQNEAQLDKSGLPSDRFFAERPEGSVSTLKIQRTQQEDSAVYLCASISSGGVSGNTIYFGEGSWLTVV.

This clonotype was seen more than once but under ten times. V is TRBV7-3 and J is TRBJ2-7; TRBD2 aligns across 11 bases. V shed 6 bases, J shed 4 bases, and the junction held 8 bases outside the gene matches. Germline V CDR1 and CDR2: SGHTA, FQGTGA. The CDR3 runs to 15 residues. CDR3 sequence: CASSPGGLAVYEQYF. The CDR3 DNA reads TGTGCCAGCAGTCCCGGGGGACTAGCGGTTTACGAGCAGTACTTC.

The V call is TRBV28, the J call TRBJ1-4; D call uncertain. This CDR3 is built from 15 residues. V dropped 6 bases and J dropped 7 bases, with 18 bases sitting between them. Germline-derived CDR1 and CDR2 are MDHEN and SYDVKM. The CDR3 loop is CASRANSGRAEKLFF. The DNA for the CDR3 is TGTGCCAGCAGAGCTAACAGTGGGCGGGCTGAAAAACTGTTTTTT.

This clonotype was seen only a few times. The chain combines TRBV2 with TRBJ1-5; D might be TRBD1 (5 bases). The CDR3 covers 14 residues. The germline CDR1 and CDR2 sequences are SNHLY and FYNNEI. CDR3 amino acids: CAIKERGAGQPQHF. The CDR3 DNA sequence: TGTGCTATCAAAGAAAGGGGCGCAGGGCAGCCCCAGCATTTT.

This clonotype was seen at least ten times. The rearrangement links TRBV7-6 to TRBJ2-1; 7 bases align to TRBD1. J gave up 6 bases and V 2 bases, and 19 bases lay outside the gene matches. The CDR3 sequence is 19 residues long. Germline V CDR1 and CDR2: SGHVS, FNYEAQ. The CDR3 nucleotides are TGTGCCAGCAGCTTATGGGCCGCTGGCCCGAGACAGGGTCTCAATGAGCAGTTCTTC. Encoded protein: CASSLWAAGPRQGLNEQFF.

This chain joins TRBV10-3 and TRBJ2-3; perhaps D is TRBD1 or TRBD2 (5 bases each). The length of the CDR3 is 15 residues. Germline-derived CDR1 and CDR2 are ENHRY and SYGVKD. V was cut by 4 bases and J by 4 bases, with 15 bases left in between. CDR3 DNA: TGTGCCATCAGTGGAGTCACCCGGGGCGCAGATACGCAGTATTTT. It translates to CAISGVTRGADTQYF.